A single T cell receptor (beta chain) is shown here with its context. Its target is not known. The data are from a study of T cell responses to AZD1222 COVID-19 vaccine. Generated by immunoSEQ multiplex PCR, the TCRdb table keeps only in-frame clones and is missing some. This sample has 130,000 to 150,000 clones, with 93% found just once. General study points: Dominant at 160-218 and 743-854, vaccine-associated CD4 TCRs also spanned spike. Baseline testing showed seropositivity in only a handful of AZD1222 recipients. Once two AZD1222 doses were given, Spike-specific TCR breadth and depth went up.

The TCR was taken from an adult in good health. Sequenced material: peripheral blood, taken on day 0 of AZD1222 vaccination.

CDR3 sequence reads: CASSLVALSAGELFF. The CDR3, as DNA: TGTGCCAGCAGCTTAGTTGCTCTCTCTGCCGGGGAGCTGTTTTTT. This rearrangement joins TRBV7-2 to TRBJ2-2; D unclear. Germline V gene sequence: CDR1 SGHTA, CDR2 FQGNSA. V shed 1 base and J shed 6 bases, with 12 bases lying between them. CDR3 length: 15 residues.